The sequence of this T cell receptor (beta chain) was determined in a study of T-cell reconstitution after alpha-beta-depleted transplantation in children. Findings of the study overall: After one year, T-cell counts and TCRbeta diversity mostly came from new T cells. About two months after transplant, alpha-beta T cells reportedly came from several hundred expanded graft clones.

Preparation of the TCRbeta library was carried out with unique molecular identifiers. Each CDR3 protein is one row after TCRdb ran MiXCR on the PCR reads. This sample has over 150,000 distinct CDR3 sequences; over 8.5% occur once, and the top ten carry less than 15%. Trimming cost V 5 bases and J 3 bases; bases outside gene matches: 5. The V gene's germline CDR1 is MNHNS and CDR2 SASEGT. This CDR3 comprises 14 residues. This clonotype was seen at least ten times. Its antigen is unidentified. The specimen was PBMCs, collected before TCRalphabeta/CD19-depleted stem cell transplant. The genes are TRBV6-1 and TRBJ2-7; 9 nucleotides agree with TRBD1. This TCR was sampled from a boy aged 2 to 10 with acute myeloid leukemia, due to receive a stem cell transplant. CDR3 bases: TGTGCCAGCAGTACACAGGGGGCCTTCTACGAGCAGTACTTC. Translation: CASSTQGAFYEQYF.